These 28 T cell receptor beta chains were sequenced from one sample in a study of cytomegalovirus exposure and HLA in healthy donors. Method: immunoSEQ multiplex PCR; TCRdb's copy keeps in-frame clones and lacks some. The data hold 230,000 or so clones, with just over 85% observed a single time. The specimen was PBMCs. The source is a woman aged 18-30 years in good health and CMV-seronegative.

The V gene is TRBV6-1, the J gene TRBJ2-7; 8 bases line up with TRBD1. V dropped 7 bases and J dropped 2; count of bases not matched to a gene: 7. CDR3 length: 14 amino acids. From germline, CDR1 is MNHNS and CDR2 SASEGT. The CDR3 sequence is CASTSGTGAYEQYF. The CDR3 bases are TGTGCCAGCACTTCCGGGACAGGAGCCTACGAGCAGTACTTC.

V usage is TRBV29-1 and J usage is TRBJ1-1; TRBD1 might be the D (6 bases). CDR3 length: 16 amino acids. The germline V and J ends were trimmed by 3 bases and 1 base, with 18 bases remaining between them. The V gene's germline CDR1 is SQVTM and CDR2 ANQGSEA. CDR3: CSVDSLDGGANTEAFF. The CDR3 bases are TGCAGCGTTGATTCGTTGGACGGGGGGGCGAACACTGAAGCTTTCTTT.

V usage is TRBV9 and J usage is TRBJ2-7, with 8 bases that match TRBD1. The CDR3 spans 16 residues. Germline-derived CDR1 and CDR2 are SGDLS and YYNGEE. The V segment lost 0 bases and the J segment 4 bases; nucleotides outside the gene matches: 9. The CDR3 loop is CASSVGEDRAKYEQYF. CDR3 coding DNA: TGTGCCAGCAGCGTAGGAGAGGACAGGGCTAAGTACGAGCAGTACTTC.

CDR3 region: CAISEWGGSGYGYTF. In DNA form, the CDR3 reads TGTGCCATCAGTGAGTGGGGGGGCTCAGGCTATGGCTACACCTTC. The chain carries TRBV10-3 and TRBJ1-2, with a possible D match to TRBD1 (6 bases). Germline assignment: CDR1 ENHRY and CDR2 SYGVKD. The CDR3 runs 15 residues. The V gene lost 1 base and the J gene lost 4 bases, with 13 bases spanning the gap.

The rearrangement links TRBV27 to TRBJ2-7; the D gene is possibly TRBD2 (10 bases). V was cut by 2 bases and J by 4 bases, with 36 bases left in between. Germline lookup yields CDR1 MNHEY and CDR2 SMNVEV (reference sequence). CDR3 length equals 22 residues. CDR3 bases: TGTGCCAGCAGTTTAACACTCATACGACAGGGGGAGGCTAGCGGGAGACTATACGAGCAGTACTTC. This encodes CASSLTLIRQGEASGRLYEQYF.

The CDR3 spells CSVATEYGNQPQHF. The DNA of the CDR3 is TGCAGCGTTGCTACGGAGTATGGCAATCAGCCCCAGCATTTT. V and J are TRBV29-1 and TRBJ1-5; no clear D gene. Germline lookup yields CDR1 SQVTM and CDR2 ANQGSEA. The CDR3 contains 14 residues. The ends were cut back, 4 bases at V and 2 bases at J, with 12 bases in the middle.

This clone was counted once. This chain joins TRBV5-4 and TRBJ2-7, with 7 bases that match TRBD1. The J segment lost 7 bases and the V segment lost 3 bases, leaving 10 bases of the junction unmatched. The germline CDR1 and CDR2 sequences are SGHNT and YYREEE (reference sequence). The CDR3 consists of 14 residues. The CDR3 DNA is TGTGCCAGCAGCTATCCGGGACAGCCGAGGGAGCAGTACTTC. Translating gives CASSYPGQPREQYF.

The V gene is TRBV4-2, the J gene TRBJ2-2, with D possibly being TRBD1 (5 bases). V lost 1 base and J lost 4, with 10 bases in between. The CDR3 is made up of 15 amino acids. CDR1 LGHNA and CDR2 YNFKEQ come from the germline V gene. CDR3 bases: TGTGCCAGCAGCCAAGCCAGGGTGGTCACCGGGGAGCTGTTTTTT. Translating it yields CASSQARVVTGELFF.

The rearrangement uses TRBV6-6 and TRBJ2-5; D is unresolved. Germline-derived CDR1 and CDR2 are MNHNY and SVGAGI (reference sequence). CDR3 length: 14 residues. The V gene lost 4 bases and the J gene lost 2 bases, with 11 bases spanning the gap. The CDR3 region has the DNA TGTGCCAGCAGTTCTCTAGGTCGTCAAGAGACCCAGTACTTC. Protein: CASSSLGRQETQYF.

This clone has a single count. This chain connects TRBV27 to TRBJ1-2; D gene ambiguous. The V end was cut by 6 bases, the J end by 8 bases, with 10 bases between. This CDR3 contains 11 residues. Germline V gene data show CDR1 as MNHEY and CDR2 as SMNVEV (reference sequence). In DNA form, the CDR3 reads TGTGCCAGCAGCGGGGTTGACGGCTACACCTTC. This sequence encodes CASSGVDGYTF.

The gene calls are TRBV28 and TRBJ2-7, with TRBD1 identical over 11 bases. From germline, CDR1 is MDHEN and CDR2 SYDVKM. Trimming took 6 bases from V and 5 from J; bases not matched to a gene: 6. The CDR3 runs 14 residues. CDR3 in DNA: TGTGCCAGCAGGTCACCGGGACAGGGGGACGAGCAGTACTTC. Amino acids: CASRSPGQGDEQYF.

The chain is built from TRBV2 and TRBJ1-1; perhaps TRBD1 as D (6 bases). This CDR3 has 13 amino acids. Germline assignment: CDR1 SNHLY and CDR2 FYNNEI. V lost 4 bases, J lost 1 base, and 7 bases lay in between. The DNA for the CDR3 is TGTGCCAGCAGTGCAGGGGAGAACACTGAAGCTTTCTTT. The encoded protein is CASSAGENTEAFF.

The CDR3 nucleotides read TGTGCCAGCAGTTTACTCAGGGACTACGAGCAGTACTTC. Translation: CASSLLRDYEQYF. The chain couples TRBV27 to TRBJ2-7; maybe TRBD1 (5 bases). Germline CDR1 reads MNHEY; CDR2 reads SMNVEV (reference sequence). Trimming left V 2 bases short and J 3 bases short, with 8 bases between. This CDR3 spans 13 amino acids.

J is TRBJ2-3 and V is TRBV5-6; D gene unclear. The CDR3 has 12 residues. CDR1 is SGHDT, CDR2 YYEEEE, per germline. The germline V and J ends were trimmed by 1 base and 2 bases, with 2 bases remaining between them. CDR3 residues: CASSLLTDTQYF. The CDR3 DNA follows: TGTGCCAGCAGCTTGCTCACAGATACGCAGTATTTT.

This clone was observed a handful of times. CDR3 sequence (DNA): TGTGCCAGCAGTGACTTAACAGGGGGCAATCAGCCCCAGCATTTT. This gives the protein CASSDLTGGNQPQHF. This chain links TRBV2 with TRBJ1-5; 7 bases line up with TRBD1. Germline V lookup: CDR1 SNHLY, CDR2 FYNNEI. CDR3 length equals 15 residues. The V gene end was trimmed by 3 bases and the J gene end by 2 bases; junction bases not matched to a gene: 4. Together with reference TRBV2 and TRBJ1-5, the CDR3 gives the full variable domain: EPEVTQTPSHQVTQMGQEVILRCVPISNHLYFYWYRQILGQKVEFLVSFYNNEISEKSEIFDDQFSVERPDGSNFTLKIRSTKLEDSAMYFCASSDLTGGNQPQHFGDGTRLSIL.

The V and J genes are TRBV5-8 and TRBJ2-5; a possible D gene is TRBD2 (6 bases). The CDR3 totals 16 residues. Trimming shortened V by 3 bases and J by 1 base, and 16 bases separated the two germline ends. The germline V gene has CDR1 SGHTS and CDR2 YDEGEE. CDR3 in amino acids: CASSSPSTGAQETQYF. The CDR3 DNA reads as TGTGCCAGCAGCTCCCCTAGTACGGGAGCCCAAGAGACCCAGTACTTC.

The DNA of the CDR3 is TGTGCCAGCAGTGGACAGCTTCAAGAGACCCAGTACTTC. Amino acid sequence: CASSGQLQETQYF. The gene calls are TRBV6-1 and TRBJ2-5, with D possibly matching TRBD1 (5 bases). The CDR3 is 13 residues long. Trimming cost V 4 bases and J 2 bases, with 8 bases left between them. CDR1 is MNHNS and CDR2 is SASEGT in the germline V gene.

The genes are TRBV28 and TRBJ1-2; D is possibly TRBD1 (5 bases). CDR3 length: 14 residues. The V gene's germline CDR1 is MDHEN and CDR2 SYDVKM. Trimming cost V 5 bases and J 6 bases, with 16 bases left between them. CDR3: CASSPTRVVDGYTF. The CDR3 DNA reads TGTGCCAGCAGTCCAACCAGGGTTGTTGATGGCTACACCTTC.

The V gene is TRBV6-1, the J gene TRBJ2-3; weak D call: TRBD1 (6 bases). V was trimmed by 3 bases and J by 1 base, leaving 8 bases between them. The CDR3 runs to 14 residues. Germline V lookup: CDR1 MNHNS, CDR2 SASEGT. CDR3 DNA: TGTGCCAGCAGTGAGAGGACAGGCACAGATACGCAGTATTTT. This codes for CASSERTGTDTQYF.

This CDR3 reads CASSFHNRQSRAEAFF. The DNA for the CDR3 is TGTGCCAGCAGCTTCCACAACCGTCAGAGCAGGGCTGAAGCTTTCTTT. The chain couples TRBV7-8 to TRBJ1-1, with a possible D match to TRBD1 (5 bases). CDR3 length: 16 residues. The germline V and J ends were trimmed by 3 bases and 6 bases, with 20 bases remaining between them. Per germline, CDR1 SGHVS and CDR2 FQNEAQ.

The chain carries TRBV9 and TRBJ1-1; 8 bases are shared with TRBD1. Germline V CDR1 and CDR2: SGDLS, YYNGEE. The CDR3 loop spans 14 amino acids. V lost 3 bases to trimming and J lost 5 bases; unmatched junction nucleotides: 6. CDR3 amino acids: CASSGTGGGTEAFF. CDR3 sequence (DNA): TGTGCCAGCAGCGGTACAGGGGGAGGTACTGAAGCTTTCTTT.

There are a few counts of this clone. This chain joins TRBV29-1 and TRBJ1-2, with 7 bases aligning to TRBD1. The germline gives CDR1 SQVTM, CDR2 ANQGSEA. This CDR3 is built from 13 residues. Trimming at V came to 4 bases and at J to 2 bases, leaving 4 bases not matched to a gene. CDR3 region: CSVGGTVNYGYTF. CDR3 sequence (DNA): TGCAGCGTTGGAGGGACAGTCAACTATGGCTACACCTTC.

The chain combines TRBV30 with TRBJ2-3; D perhaps matches TRBD2 (5 bases). V gave up 4 bases and J gave up 0 bases, with 11 bases separating them. The CDR3 has 14 amino acids. Germline V gives CDR1 GTSNPN, CDR2 SVGIG (reference sequence). Here the CDR3 reads CAWNPTTSTDTQYF. CDR3 nucleotide sequence: TGTGCCTGGAATCCGACTACAAGCACAGATACGCAGTATTTT. The full variable domain, with the rest looked up from reference TRBV30 and TRBJ2-3, is SQTIHQWPATLVQPVGSPLSLECTVEGTSNPNLYWYRQAAGRGLQLLFYSVGIGQISSEVPQNLSASRPQDRQFILSSKKLLLSDSGFYLCAWNPTTSTDTQYFGPGTRLTVL.

This clone showed up just once. The rearrangement links TRBV27 to TRBJ2-1; 7 bases match TRBD2. This CDR3 is 17 amino acids long. Germline assignment: CDR1 MNHEY and CDR2 SMNVEV (reference sequence). V dropped 2 bases and J dropped 2; count of bases not matched to a gene: 9. The CDR3 nucleotides are TGTGCCAGCAGTTTACCCTTCGGGGCGGGGGCCTACAATGAGCAGTTCTTC. It yields the protein CASSLPFGAGAYNEQFF.

The J gene is TRBJ2-3, the V gene TRBV5-1; perhaps TRBD2 as D (5 bases). This CDR3 has 14 residues. Germline values: CDR1 SGHRS, CDR2 YFSETQ. The germline V and J ends were trimmed by 5 bases and 2 bases, with 12 bases remaining between them. As DNA, the CDR3 is TGCGCCAGCAGTTCGGACTCTCCCACAGATACGCAGTATTTT. Its translation is CASSSDSPTDTQYF.

The J gene is TRBJ2-3, the V gene TRBV7-2, with a weak D call TRBD2 (6 bases). V was trimmed by 0 bases and J by 5 bases, leaving 15 bases between them. This CDR3 is built from 16 residues. The germline V gene encodes CDR1 SGHTA and CDR2 FQGNSA. The CDR3 sequence is CASSLAAAGWVDTQYF. CDR3 DNA sequence: TGTGCCAGCAGCTTAGCAGCGGCGGGATGGGTAGATACGCAGTATTTT.

The J gene is TRBJ2-7, the V gene TRBV10-3; 11 bases match TRBD2. The CDR3 runs to 16 residues. Losses at the gene ends were 10 bases for V and 2 bases for J; bases not matched to a gene: 13. Germline V lookup: CDR1 ENHRY, CDR2 SYGVKD. CDR3 nucleotide sequence: TGTGCCACCCTAGCCTCGACTAGCGGGACTACCTACGAGCAGTACTTC. Translation: CATLASTSGTTYEQYF.

The genes are TRBV2 and TRBJ2-1; 7 bases fit TRBD1. This CDR3 comprises 14 residues. V was clipped by 10 bases and J by 6 bases; unmatched bases: 12. Germline CDR1 SNHLY, CDR2 FYNNEI. CDR3 coding DNA: TGTGCCACCATAAAAGGGACAGTCGGCAATGAGCAGTTCTTC. Protein product: CATIKGTVGNEQFF.